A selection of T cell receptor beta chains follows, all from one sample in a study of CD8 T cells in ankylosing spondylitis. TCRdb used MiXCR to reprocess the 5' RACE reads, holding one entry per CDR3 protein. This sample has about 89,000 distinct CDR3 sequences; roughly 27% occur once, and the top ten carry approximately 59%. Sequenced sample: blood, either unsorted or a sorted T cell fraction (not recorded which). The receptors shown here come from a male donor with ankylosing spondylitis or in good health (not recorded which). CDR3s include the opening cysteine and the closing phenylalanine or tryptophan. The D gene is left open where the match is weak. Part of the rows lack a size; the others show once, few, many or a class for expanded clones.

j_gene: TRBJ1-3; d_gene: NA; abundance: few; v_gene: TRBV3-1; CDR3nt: TGTGCCAGCAGCCTCTGGACAGATGGAAACACCATATATTTT; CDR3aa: CASSLWTDGNTIYF
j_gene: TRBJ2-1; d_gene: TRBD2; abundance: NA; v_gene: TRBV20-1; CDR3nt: TGCAGTGCTAGGGTAGTTGGGGGACTAGCATTTGCCAATGAGCAGTTCTTC; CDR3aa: CSARVVGGLAFANEQFF
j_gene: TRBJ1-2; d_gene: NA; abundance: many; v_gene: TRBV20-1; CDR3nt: TGCAGTGCTAGAGAGGTCAGCCGGGGAGGCTACACCTTC; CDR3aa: CSAREVSRGGYTF
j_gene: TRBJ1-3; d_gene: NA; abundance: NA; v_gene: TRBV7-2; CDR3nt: TGTGCCAGCAGCTTAGCGGCGGGCCGCTCTGGAAACACCATATATTTT; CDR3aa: CASSLAAGRSGNTIYF
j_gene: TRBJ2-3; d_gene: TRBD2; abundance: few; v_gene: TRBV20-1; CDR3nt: TGCAGTGCCTCAACTAGCGGGATAGATACGCAGTATTTT; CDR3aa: CSASTSGIDTQYF
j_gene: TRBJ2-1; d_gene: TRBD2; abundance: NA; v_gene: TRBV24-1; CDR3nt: TGTGCCACCAGTGCTTGGACTAGCGGGGGGAACAATGAGCAGTTCTTC; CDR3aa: CATSAWTSGGNNEQFF
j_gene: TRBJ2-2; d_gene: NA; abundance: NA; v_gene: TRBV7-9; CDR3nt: TGTGCCAGCAGTCCTGGATTGACAGGGAGGAACCCCGGGGAGCTGTTTTTT; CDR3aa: CASSPGLTGRNPGELFF
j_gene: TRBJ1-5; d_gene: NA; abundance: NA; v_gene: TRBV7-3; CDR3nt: TGTGCCAGCAGCAAAGGGGGTAATCAGCCCCAGCATTTT; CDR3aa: CASSKGGNQPQHF
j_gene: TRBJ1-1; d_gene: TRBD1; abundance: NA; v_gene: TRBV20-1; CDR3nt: TGCAGTGCTAGACCAATGACAGGGGGAACTGAAGCTTTCTTT; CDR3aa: CSARPMTGGTEAFF
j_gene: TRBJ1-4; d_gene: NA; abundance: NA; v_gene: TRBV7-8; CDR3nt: TGTGCCAGCAGTTCAGACAGGACCTATAATGAAAAACTGTTTTTT; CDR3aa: CASSSDRTYNEKLFF
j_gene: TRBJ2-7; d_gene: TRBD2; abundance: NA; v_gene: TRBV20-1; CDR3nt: TGCAGTGCGCAACTAGCGACATACGAGCAGTACTTC; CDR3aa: CSAQLATYEQYF
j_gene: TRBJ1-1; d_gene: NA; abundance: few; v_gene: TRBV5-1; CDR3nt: TGCGCCAGCAGCTGGATAGCGGACACTGAAGCTTTCTTT; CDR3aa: CASSWIADTEAFF
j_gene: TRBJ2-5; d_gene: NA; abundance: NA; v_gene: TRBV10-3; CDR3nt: TGTGCCACCGAGCTAGGGCCCCAAGAGACCCAGTACTTC; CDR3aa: CATELGPQETQYF
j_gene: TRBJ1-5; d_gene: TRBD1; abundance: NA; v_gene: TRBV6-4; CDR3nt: TGTGCCAGCAGTCCAGGGGGGGATAGCAATCAGCCCCAGCATTTT; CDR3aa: CASSPGGDSNQPQHF
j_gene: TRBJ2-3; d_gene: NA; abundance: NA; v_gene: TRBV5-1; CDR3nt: TGCGCCAGCAGCGTCGGGCAGCCTAGCACAGATACGCAGTATTTT; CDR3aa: CASSVGQPSTDTQYF
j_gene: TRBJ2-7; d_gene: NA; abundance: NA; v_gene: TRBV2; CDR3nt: TGTGCCAGCAGTGTAGGAAGGAGTTGGCAGTACTTC; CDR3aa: CASSVGRSWQYF
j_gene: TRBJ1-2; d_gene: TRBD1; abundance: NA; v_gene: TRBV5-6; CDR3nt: TGTGCCAGCAGCTTGGCCCAGGGGGCCTATGGCTACACCTTC; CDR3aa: CASSLAQGAYGYTF
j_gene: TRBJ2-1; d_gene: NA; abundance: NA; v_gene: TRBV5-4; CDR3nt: TGTGCCAGCAGCTTGGAGCTGCTTAATGAGCAGTTCTTC; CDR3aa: CASSLELLNEQFF
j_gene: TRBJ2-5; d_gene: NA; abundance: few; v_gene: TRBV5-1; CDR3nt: TGCGCCAGCAGCTTCAGGTCGGGGAATCGAGAGACCCAGTACTTC; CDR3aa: CASSFRSGNRETQYF
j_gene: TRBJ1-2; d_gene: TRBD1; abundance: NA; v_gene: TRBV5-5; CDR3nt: TGTGCCAGCAGCTTGGAGTCGAGGGGGCTATCCTATGGCTACACCTTC; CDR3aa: CASSLESRGLSYGYTF
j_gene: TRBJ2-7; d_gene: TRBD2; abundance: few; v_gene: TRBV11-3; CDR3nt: TGTGCCAGCAGCTTAGGAAGGTTCAGGGGACTAGCGGGAGGGAAAATAACCTACGAGCAGTACTTC; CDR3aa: CASSLGRFRGLAGGKITYEQYF
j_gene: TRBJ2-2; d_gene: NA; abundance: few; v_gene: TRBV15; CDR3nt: TGTGCCACCAGCAGAGGAGCCTCTTCGGGCGGGGAGCTGTTTTTT; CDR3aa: CATSRGASSGGELFF
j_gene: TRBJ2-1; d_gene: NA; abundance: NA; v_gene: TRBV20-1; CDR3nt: TGCAGTGCTAGATCCAGTTCCCACAATGAGCAGTTCTTC; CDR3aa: CSARSSSHNEQFF
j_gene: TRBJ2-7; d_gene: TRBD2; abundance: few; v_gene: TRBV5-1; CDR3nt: TGCGCCAGCAGCTCGCCGGGACTAGCGATCAACGAGCAGTACTTC; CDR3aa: CASSSPGLAINEQYF
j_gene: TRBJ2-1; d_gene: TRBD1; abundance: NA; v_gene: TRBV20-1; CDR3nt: TGCAGTGTTGTGACAGGGGCGAGGGATGAGCAGTTCTTC; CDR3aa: CSVVTGARDEQFF
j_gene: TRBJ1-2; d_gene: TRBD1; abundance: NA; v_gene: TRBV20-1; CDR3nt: TGCAGTGCTAGAGTAGCAGGGGGCAACTATGGCTACACCTTC; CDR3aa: CSARVAGGNYGYTF
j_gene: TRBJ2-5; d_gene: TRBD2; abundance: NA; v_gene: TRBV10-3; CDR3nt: TGTGCCACGAGTTTTAGCGGGAGGAAGGAAGAGACCCAGTACTTC; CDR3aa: CATSFSGRKEETQYF
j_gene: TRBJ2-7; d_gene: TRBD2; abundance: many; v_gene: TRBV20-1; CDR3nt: TGCAGTGCTAGGACTAGCGGGAGGGCCGGCGAGCAGTACTTC; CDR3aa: CSARTSGRAGEQYF
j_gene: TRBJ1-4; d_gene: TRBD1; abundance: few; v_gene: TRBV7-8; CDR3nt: TGTGCCAGCAGTCAACAGGGGGAAAAACTGTTTTTT; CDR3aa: CASSQQGEKLFF
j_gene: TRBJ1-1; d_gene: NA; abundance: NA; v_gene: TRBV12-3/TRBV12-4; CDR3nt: TGTGCCAGCAGTCGAATTGGGACGGGAGAAGCTTTCTTT; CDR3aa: CASSRIGTGEAFF
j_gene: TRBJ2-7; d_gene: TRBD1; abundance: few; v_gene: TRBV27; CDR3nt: TGTGCCAGCAGTTCCGGACAGGCTAGCTCCTACGAGCAGTACTTC; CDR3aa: CASSSGQASSYEQYF
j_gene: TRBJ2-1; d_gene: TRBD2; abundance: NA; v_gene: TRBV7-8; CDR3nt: TGTGCCAGCAGCTTAAGGACTAGCGGGGGGGCGGATGAGCAGTTCTTC; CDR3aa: CASSLRTSGGADEQFF
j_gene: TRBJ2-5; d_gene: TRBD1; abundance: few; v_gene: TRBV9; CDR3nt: TGTGCCAGCAGCCCAGGGGACAGGACAATAGAGACCCAGTACTTC; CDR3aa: CASSPGDRTIETQYF
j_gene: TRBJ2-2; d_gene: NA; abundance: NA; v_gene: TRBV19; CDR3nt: TGTGCCAGTATTGAGTCAGCGAACACCGGGGAGCTGTTTTTT; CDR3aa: CASIESANTGELFF
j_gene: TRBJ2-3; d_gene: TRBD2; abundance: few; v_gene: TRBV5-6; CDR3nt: TGTGCCAGCAGCTGGGGACTAGCCCCCTTCCCAGATACGCAGTATTTT; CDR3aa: CASSWGLAPFPDTQYF
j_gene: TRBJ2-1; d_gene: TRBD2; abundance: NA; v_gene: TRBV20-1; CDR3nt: TGCAGTGTTCGGGGGGAAGAGCAGTTCTTC; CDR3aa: CSVRGEEQFF
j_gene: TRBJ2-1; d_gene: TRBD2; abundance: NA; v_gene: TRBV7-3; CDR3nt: TGTGCCAGCAGCCCAACAGCGGGAGGCCTATACAATGAGCAGTTCTTC; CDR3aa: CASSPTAGGLYNEQFF
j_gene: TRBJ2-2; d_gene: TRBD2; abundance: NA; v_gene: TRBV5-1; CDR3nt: TGCGCCAGCAGCAGGCGGGAGTTAACCGGGGAGCTGTTTTTT; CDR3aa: CASSRRELTGELFF
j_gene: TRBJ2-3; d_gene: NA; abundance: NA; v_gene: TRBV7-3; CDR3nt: TGTGCCAGCAGCCCTGACTTGCTCTCTAGCACAGATACGCAGTATTTT; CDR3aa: CASSPDLLSSTDTQYF
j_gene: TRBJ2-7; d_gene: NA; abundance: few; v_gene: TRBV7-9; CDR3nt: TGTGCCAGCAGCTTATCTAGGGTTCGCTACGAGCAGTACTTC; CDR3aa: CASSLSRVRYEQYF
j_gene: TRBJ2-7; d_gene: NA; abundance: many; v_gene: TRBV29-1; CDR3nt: TGCAGCGTTCTCGGGGACGAGCAGTACTTC; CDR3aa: CSVLGDEQYF
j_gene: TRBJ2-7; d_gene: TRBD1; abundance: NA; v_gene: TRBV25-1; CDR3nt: TGTGCCAGCTCCCGTCCGGGACAGCCACCCTACGAGCAGTACTTC; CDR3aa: CASSRPGQPPYEQYF
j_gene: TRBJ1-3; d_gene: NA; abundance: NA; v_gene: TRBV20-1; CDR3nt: TGCAGTGCTAGAGCCCCGACAGCAAGAAACACCATATATTTT; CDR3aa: CSARAPTARNTIYF
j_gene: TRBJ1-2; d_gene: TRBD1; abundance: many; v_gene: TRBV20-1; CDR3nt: TGCAGTGTTCGGCGGACAGGGAACAATGGCTACACCTTC; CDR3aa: CSVRRTGNNGYTF
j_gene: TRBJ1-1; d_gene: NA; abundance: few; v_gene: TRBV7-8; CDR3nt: TGTGCCAGCAGCTCAACCCCTCGGGATGCGAACACTGAAGCTTTCTTT; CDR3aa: CASSSTPRDANTEAFF
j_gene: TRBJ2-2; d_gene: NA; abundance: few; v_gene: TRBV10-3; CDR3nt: TGTGCCATCAGGGCTGAAGGCCCCCGTGACACCGGGGAGCTGTTTTTT; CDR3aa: CAIRAEGPRDTGELFF
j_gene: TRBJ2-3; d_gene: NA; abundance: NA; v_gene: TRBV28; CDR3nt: TGTGCCAGCAGTGACTACAGTACAGATACGCAGTATTTT; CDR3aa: CASSDYSTDTQYF
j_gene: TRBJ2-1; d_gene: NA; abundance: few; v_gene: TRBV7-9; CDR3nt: TGTGCCAGCCGCCGGGGCTACTACAATGAGCAGTTCTTC; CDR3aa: CASRRGYYNEQFF
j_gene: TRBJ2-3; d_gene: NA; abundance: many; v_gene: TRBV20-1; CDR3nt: TGCAGTGCTAGACCGCTCCGGACCACAGATACGCAGTATTTT; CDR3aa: CSARPLRTTDTQYF
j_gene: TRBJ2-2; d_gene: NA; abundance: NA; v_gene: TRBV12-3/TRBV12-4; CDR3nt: TGTGCCAGCAGTTTAACGGTGGAGCTGTTTTTT; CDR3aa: CASSLTVELFF
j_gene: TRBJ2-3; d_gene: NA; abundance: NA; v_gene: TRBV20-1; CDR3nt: TGCAGTGCACAGTCAGGGTCCGCAGATACGCAGTATTTT; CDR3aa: CSAQSGSADTQYF
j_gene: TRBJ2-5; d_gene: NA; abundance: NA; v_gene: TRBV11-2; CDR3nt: TGTGCCAGCAGCTTAAGGGGGAATCTCCGTCGCCAAGAGACCCAGTACTTC; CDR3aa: CASSLRGNLRRQETQYF
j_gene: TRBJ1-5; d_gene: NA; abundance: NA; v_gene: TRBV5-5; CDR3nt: TGTGCCAGCAGCTTGGGTGCTGGGAGGGGATATCAGCCCCAGCATTTT; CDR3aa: CASSLGAGRGYQPQHF
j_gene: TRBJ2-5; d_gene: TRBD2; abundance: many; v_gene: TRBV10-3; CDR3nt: TGTGCCACCCGACCGGGACTAAAAGAGACCCAGTACTTC; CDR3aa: CATRPGLKETQYF